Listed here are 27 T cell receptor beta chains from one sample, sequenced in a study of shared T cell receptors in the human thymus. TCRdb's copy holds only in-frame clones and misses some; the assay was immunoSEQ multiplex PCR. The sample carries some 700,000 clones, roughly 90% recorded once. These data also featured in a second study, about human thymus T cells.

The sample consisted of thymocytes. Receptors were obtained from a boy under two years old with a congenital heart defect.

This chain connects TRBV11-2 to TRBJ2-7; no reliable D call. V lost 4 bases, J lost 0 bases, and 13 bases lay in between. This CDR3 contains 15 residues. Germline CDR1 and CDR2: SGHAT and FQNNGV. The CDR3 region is CASSSSDRSSYEQYF. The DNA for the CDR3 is TGTGCCAGCAGCTCCAGTGATAGGAGCTCCTACGAGCAGTACTTC.

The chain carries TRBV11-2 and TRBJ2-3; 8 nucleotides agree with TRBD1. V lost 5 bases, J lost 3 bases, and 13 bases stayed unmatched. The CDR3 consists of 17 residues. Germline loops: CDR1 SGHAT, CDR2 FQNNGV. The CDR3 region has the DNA TGTGCCAGCAGCGCCTTCCAGGGGGCTGGTGGTACAGATACGCAGTATTTT. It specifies CASSAFQGAGGTDTQYF.

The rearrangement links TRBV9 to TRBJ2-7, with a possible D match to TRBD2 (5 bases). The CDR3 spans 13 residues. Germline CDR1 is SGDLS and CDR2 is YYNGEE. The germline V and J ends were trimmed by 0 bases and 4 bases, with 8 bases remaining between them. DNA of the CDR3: TGTGCCAGCAGCGTAGCTGAGGGATACGAGCAGTACTTC. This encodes CASSVAEGYEQYF.

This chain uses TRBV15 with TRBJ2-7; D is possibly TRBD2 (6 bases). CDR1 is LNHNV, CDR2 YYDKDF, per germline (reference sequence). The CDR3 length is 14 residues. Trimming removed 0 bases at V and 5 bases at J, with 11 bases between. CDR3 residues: CATSREGGTHEQYF. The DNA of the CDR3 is TGTGCCACCAGCAGAGAGGGGGGAACCCACGAGCAGTACTTC.

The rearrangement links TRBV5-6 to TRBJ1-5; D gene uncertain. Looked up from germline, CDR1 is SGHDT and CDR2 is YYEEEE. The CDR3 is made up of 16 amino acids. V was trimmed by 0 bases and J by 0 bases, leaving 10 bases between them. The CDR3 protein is CASSLARQNSNQPQHF. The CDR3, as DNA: TGTGCCAGCAGCTTGGCCAGGCAGAATAGCAATCAGCCCCAGCATTTT.

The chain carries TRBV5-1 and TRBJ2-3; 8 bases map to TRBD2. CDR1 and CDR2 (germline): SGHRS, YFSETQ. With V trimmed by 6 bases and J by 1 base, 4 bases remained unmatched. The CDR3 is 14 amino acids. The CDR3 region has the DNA TGCGCCAGCAAGGATAGCGGGGGCACAGATACGCAGTATTTT. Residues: CASKDSGGTDTQYF.

The CDR3 DNA sequence: TGTGCTAGTGGTTTGGTAAGGGCAGGGGAGCCGACTAATGAAAAACTGTTTTTT. Protein sequence: CASGLVRAGEPTNEKLFF. The chain carries TRBV12-5 and TRBJ1-4; D may be TRBD1 (6 bases). Germline CDR1 LGHNT, CDR2 FRNRAP. Deletions cut 0 bases from V and 2 bases from J, with 16 bases between. The CDR3 is made up of 18 amino acids. Full variable domain (outside the CDR3, taken from reference TRBV12-5 and TRBJ1-4): DARVTQTPRHKVTEMGQEVTMRCQPILGHNTVFWYRQTMMQGLELLAYFRNRAPLDDSGMPKDRFSAEMPDATLATLKIQPSEPRDSAVYFCASGLVRAGEPTNEKLFFGSGTQLSVL.

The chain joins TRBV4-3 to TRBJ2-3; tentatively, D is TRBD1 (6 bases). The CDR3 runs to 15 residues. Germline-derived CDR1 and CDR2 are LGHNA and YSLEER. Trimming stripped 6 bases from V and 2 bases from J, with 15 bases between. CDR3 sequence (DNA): TGCGCCAGCAGACCTGTAGGGGGTGACACAGATACGCAGTATTTT. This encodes CASRPVGGDTDTQYF.

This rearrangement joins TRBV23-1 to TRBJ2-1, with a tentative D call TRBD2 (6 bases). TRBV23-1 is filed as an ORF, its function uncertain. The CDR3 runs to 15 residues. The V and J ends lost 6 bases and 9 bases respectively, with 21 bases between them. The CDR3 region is CASSRDWSDTGEQFF. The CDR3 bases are TGCGCCAGCAGCCGGGACTGGTCGGACACAGGTGAGCAGTTCTTC.

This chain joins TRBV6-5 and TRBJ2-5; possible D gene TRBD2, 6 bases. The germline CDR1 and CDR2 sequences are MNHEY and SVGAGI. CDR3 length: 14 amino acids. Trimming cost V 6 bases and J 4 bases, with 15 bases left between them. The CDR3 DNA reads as TGTGCCAGCAGGGGCGGAGGGTGGGTAGAGACCCAGTACTTC. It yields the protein CASRGGGWVETQYF.

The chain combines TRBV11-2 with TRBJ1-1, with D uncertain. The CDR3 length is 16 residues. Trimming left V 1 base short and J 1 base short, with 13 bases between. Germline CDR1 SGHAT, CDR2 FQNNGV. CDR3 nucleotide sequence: TGTGCCAGCAGCTTAGGCAGCGGGAAAGGGAACACTGAAGCTTTCTTT. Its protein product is CASSLGSGKGNTEAFF.

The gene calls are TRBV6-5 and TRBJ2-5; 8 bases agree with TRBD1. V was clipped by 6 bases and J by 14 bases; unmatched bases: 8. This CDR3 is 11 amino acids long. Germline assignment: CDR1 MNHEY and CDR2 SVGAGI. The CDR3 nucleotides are TGTGCCAGCAGCCCCGGACAGGGATTCTACTTC. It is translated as CASSPGQGFYF.

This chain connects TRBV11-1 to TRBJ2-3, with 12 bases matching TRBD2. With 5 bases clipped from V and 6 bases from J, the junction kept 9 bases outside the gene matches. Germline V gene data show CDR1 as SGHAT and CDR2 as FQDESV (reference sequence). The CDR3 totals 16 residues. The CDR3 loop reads CASSQSSGRDPDTQYF. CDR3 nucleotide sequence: TGTGCCAGCAGCCAATCTAGCGGGAGGGATCCGGATACGCAGTATTTT.

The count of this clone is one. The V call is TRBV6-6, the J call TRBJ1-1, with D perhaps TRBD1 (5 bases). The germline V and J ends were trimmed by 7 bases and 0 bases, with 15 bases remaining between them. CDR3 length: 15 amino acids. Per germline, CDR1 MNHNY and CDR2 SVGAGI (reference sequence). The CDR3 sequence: CASTAPGVLNTEAFF. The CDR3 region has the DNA TGTGCCAGCACAGCGCCGGGGGTTTTGAACACTGAAGCTTTCTTT.

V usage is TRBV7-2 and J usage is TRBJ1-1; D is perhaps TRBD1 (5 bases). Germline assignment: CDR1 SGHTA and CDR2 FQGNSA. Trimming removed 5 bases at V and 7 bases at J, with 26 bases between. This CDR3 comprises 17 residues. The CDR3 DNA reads TGTGCCAGCAGCCGCCGACGCGGGGGGGGACCGAACGATGAAGCTTTCTTT. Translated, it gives CASSRRRGGGPNDEAFF.

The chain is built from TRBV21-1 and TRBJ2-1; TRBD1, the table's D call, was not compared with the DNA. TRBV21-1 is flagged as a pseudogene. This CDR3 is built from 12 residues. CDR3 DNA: TGTGCCAGCCGGGACAGGTCTAATGAGCAGTTCTTC. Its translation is CASRDRSNEQFF.

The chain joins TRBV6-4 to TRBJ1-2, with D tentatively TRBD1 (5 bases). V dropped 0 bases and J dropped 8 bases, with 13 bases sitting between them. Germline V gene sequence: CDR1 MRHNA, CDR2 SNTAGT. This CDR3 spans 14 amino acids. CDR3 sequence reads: CASSDSQGRAGYTF. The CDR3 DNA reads TGTGCCAGCAGTGACTCTCAGGGCAGGGCCGGCTACACCTTC.

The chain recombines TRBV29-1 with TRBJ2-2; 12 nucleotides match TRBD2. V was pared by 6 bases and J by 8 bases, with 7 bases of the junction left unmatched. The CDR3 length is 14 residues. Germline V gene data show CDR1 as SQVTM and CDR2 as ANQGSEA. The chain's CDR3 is CSVPRLAGEGELFF. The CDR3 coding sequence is TGCAGCGTGCCTAGACTAGCGGGAGAGGGGGAGCTGTTTTTT.

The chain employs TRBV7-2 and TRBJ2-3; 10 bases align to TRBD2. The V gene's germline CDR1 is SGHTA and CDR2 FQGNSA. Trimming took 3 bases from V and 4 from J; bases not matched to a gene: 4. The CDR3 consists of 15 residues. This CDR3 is CASSFASGSPDTQYF. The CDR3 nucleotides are TGTGCCAGCAGCTTCGCTAGCGGGAGCCCAGATACGCAGTATTTT.

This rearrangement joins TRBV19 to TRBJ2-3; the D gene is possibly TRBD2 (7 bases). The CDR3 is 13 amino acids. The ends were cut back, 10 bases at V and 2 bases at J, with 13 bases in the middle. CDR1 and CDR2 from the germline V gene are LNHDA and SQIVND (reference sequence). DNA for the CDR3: TGTGCCATAAGGGGGGGGGACACAGATACGCAGTATTTT. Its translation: CAIRGGDTDTQYF.

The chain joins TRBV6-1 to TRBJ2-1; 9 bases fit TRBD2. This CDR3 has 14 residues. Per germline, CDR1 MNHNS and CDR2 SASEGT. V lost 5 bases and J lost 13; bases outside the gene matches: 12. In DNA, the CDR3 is TGTGCCAGCAGTTCCTCTCGGACTAGCGAACTCCAGTTCTTC. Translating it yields CASSSSRTSELQFF.

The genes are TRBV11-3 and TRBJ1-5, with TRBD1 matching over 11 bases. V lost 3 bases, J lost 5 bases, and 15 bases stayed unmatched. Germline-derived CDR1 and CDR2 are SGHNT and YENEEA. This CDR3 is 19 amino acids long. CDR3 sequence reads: CASSLAPGQGVRCHQPQHF. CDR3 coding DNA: TGTGCCAGCAGCTTGGCCCCGGGACAGGGGGTGCGATGTCATCAGCCCCAGCATTTT.

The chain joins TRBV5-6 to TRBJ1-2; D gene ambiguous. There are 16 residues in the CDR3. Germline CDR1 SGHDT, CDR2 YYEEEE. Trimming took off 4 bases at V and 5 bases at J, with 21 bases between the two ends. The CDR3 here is CASSPDSGREKYGYTF. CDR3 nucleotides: TGTGCCAGCAGCCCTGACTCCGGACGGGAGAAATATGGCTACACCTTC.

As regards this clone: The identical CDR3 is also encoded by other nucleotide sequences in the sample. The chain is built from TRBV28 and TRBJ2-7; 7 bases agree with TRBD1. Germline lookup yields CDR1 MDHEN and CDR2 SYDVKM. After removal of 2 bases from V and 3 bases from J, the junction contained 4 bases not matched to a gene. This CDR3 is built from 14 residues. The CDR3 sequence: CASSLLAGGYEQYF. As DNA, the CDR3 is TGTGCCAGCAGTTTACTAGCAGGGGGCTACGAGCAGTACTTC. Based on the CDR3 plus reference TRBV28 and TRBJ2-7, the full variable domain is DVKVTQSSRYLVKRTGEKVFLECVQDMDHENMFWYRQDPGLGLRLIYFSYDVKMKEKGDIPEGYSVSREKKERFSLILESASTNQTSMYLCASSLLAGGYEQYFGPGTRLTVT.

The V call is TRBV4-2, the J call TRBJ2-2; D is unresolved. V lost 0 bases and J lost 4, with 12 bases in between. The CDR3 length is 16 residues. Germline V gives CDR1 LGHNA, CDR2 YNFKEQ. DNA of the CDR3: TGTGCCAGCAGCCAAGACCCCTCGGGTGGCACCGGGGAGCTGTTTTTT. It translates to CASSQDPSGGTGELFF.

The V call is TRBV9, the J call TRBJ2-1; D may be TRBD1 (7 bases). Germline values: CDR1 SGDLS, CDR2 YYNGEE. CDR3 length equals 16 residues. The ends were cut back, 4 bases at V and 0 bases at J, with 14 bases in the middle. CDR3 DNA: TGTGCCAGCAGCCTGGAGGGACAGAGCTCCTACAATGAGCAGTTCTTC. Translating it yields CASSLEGQSSYNEQFF.

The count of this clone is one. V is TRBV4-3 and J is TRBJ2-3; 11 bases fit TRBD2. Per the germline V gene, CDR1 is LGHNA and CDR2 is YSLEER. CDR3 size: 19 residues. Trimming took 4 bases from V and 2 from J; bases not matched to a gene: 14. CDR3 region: CASSRGTGPSGRTTDTQYF. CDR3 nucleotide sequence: TGCGCCAGCAGCCGCGGGACCGGACCTAGCGGGAGGACCACAGATACGCAGTATTTT.